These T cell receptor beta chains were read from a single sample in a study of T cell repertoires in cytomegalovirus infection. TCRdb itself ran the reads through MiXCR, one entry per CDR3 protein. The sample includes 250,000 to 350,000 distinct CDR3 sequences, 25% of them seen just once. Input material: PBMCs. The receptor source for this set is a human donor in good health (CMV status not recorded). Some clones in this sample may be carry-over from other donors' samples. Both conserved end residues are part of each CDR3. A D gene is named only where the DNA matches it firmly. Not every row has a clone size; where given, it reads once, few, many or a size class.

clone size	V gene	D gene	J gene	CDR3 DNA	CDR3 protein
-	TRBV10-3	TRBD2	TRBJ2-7	TGTGCCATCAGTGGAGGCGGGACTAGCGGGGGCTACGAGCAGTACTTC	CAISGGGTSGGYEQYF
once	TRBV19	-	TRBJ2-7	TGTGCCAGTAGGGAGCCGGGGGCAGCGGGGGAGCAGTACTTC	CASREPGAAGEQYF
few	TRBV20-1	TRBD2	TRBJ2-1	TGCAGTGCTACCGGGACTAGCGGGAGGGCCGAGCAGTTCTTC	CSATGTSGRAEQFF
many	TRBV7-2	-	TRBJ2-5	TGTGCCAGCAGCTTAGGTCTGGTCCGCCAAGAGACCCAGTACTTC	CASSLGLVRQETQYF
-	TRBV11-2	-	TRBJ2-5	TGTGCCAGCAGCTTAGGGGGGGCCAGGGGCCTATGGGAGACCCAGTACTTC	CASSLGGARGLWETQYF
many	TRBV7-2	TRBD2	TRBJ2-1	TGTGCCAGCCGCAGGACAGGGACTAGCGGGAGGAATAATGAGCAGTTCTTC	CASRRTGTSGRNNEQFF
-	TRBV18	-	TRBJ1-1	TGTGCCAGCTCACCTCAACGCCACTCGGGGATTACTGAAGCTTTCTTT	CASSPQRHSGITEAFF
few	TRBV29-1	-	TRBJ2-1	TGCAGCGCAACCGGGACGTTGCAGTTCTTC	CSATGTLQFF
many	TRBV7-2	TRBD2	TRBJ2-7	TGTGCCAGCAGCCCACGATTCCGGGGGGACGAGCAGTACTTC	CASSPRFRGDEQYF
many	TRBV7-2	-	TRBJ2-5	TGTGCCAGCAGCTTAGGGGGCGGCCTCGGGGAGACCCAGTACTTC	CASSLGGGLGETQYF
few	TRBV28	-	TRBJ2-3	TGTGCCAGCGGGGGCAGGGGGGGGGCAGATACGCAGTATTTT	CASGGRGGADTQYF
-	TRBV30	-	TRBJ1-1	TGTGCCTGGACCGCCTCAAGGGGGGGCCGCGTGAACACTGAAGCTTTCTTT	CAWTASRGGRVNTEAFF
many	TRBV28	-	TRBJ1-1	TGTGCCAGCAGTCTTAAGTCAGGTGCTGAAGCTTTCTTT	CASSLKSGAEAFF
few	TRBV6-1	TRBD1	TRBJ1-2	TGTGCCAGCAGTGAATCGGGACAGGGATACGGCTACACCTTC	CASSESGQGYGYTF
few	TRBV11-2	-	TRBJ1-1	TGTGCCAGCAGGCGACACCTAGGCACTGAAGCTTTCTTT	CASRRHLGTEAFF
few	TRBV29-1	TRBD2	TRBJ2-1	TGCAGTGGGACTAGCTACGATGAGCAGTTCTTC	CSGTSYDEQFF
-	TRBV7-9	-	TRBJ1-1	TGTGCCAGCAGACCGAAGGGTAACCTGAACACTGAAGCTTTCTTT	CASRPKGNLNTEAFF
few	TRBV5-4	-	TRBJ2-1	TGTGCCAGCAGCTTCGGGGGACCCTCCTACAATGAGCAGTTCTTC	CASSFGGPSYNEQFF
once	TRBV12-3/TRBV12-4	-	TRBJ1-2	TGTGCCAGCAGTTTAGCTCCGGCAGGGTCGGTTGGCTACACCTTC	CASSLAPAGSVGYTF
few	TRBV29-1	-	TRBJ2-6	TGCAGCGTTGAAACGGGGGCCAACGTCCTGACTTTC	CSVETGANVLTF
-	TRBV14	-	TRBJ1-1	TGTGCCAGCAGCCAAGTATTGGGGGGAGCTGAAGCTTTCTTT	CASSQVLGGAEAFF
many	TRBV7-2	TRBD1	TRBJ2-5	TGTGCCAGCAGACAGCCTGGGACAGGGCGTTATCAGACCCAGTACTTC	CASRQPGTGRYQTQYF
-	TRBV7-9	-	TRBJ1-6	TGTGCCAGCAGCCCCACAGGGTATGGTTCACCCCTCCACTTT	CASSPTGYGSPLHF
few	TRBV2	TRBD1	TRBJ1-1	TGTGCCAGCAGGCCGATTGACAGGGGCGAAGCTTTCTTT	CASRPIDRGEAFF
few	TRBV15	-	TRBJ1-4	TGTGCCACCAGCAGAGATCTCAAACTGTTTTTT	CATSRDLKLFF